Listed here are 18 T cell receptor beta chains from one sample, sequenced in a study of read filtering for tumor transcriptome and immune sequencing (dated by TCRdb to the early 2020s). The sample was run on an Illumina HiSeq 4000. The Immunoverse kit was used to build TCR libraries from about 400 ng RNA, with molecular barcoded adaptors covering alpha/delta and beta/gamma chains. TCRdb passed the public sequencing reads through fastp at Q25 and MiXCR, retaining productive beta sequences. Under each unique CDR3 protein, matching rows form one entry showing the most common genes and DNA. This sample lists approximately 140,000 distinct CDR3 sequences; approximately 13% were detected once. The top ten constitute 6.5% to 9% of the sample. Sequencing used a population of CD138-negative cells sorted from bone marrow. The label giving this sample's cell subset or site can be read as: bone marrow mononuclear cells depleted of CD138+ plasma/myeloma cells by negative magnetic selection. The origin of the receptors is a donor over 35 with multiple myeloma.

This clonotype showed up many times. The chain uses TRBV9 and TRBJ2-1, with D tentatively TRBD2 (6 bases). Deletions cut 3 bases from V and 8 bases from J, with 18 bases between. The CDR3 contains 15 residues. Germline-derived CDR1 and CDR2 are SGDLS and YYNGEE. The CDR3 loop is CASSAGLAIVHEQFF. The CDR3 nucleotides are TGTGCCAGCAGCGCGGGGCTAGCGATCGTCCATGAGCAGTTCTTC. Full variable domain (remainder filled in from reference TRBV9 and TRBJ2-1): DSGVTQTPKHLITATGQRVTLRCSPRSGDLSVYWYQQSLDQGLQFLIQYYNGEERAKGNILERFSAQQFPDLHSELNLSSLELGDSALYFCASSAGLAIVHEQFFGPGTRLTVL.

This clonotype was recorded many times. The chain joins TRBV6-1 to TRBJ1-1; 8 bases map to TRBD1. The CDR3 runs to 15 residues. The germline CDR1 and CDR2 sequences are MNHNS and SASEGT. V was pared by 6 bases and J by 8 bases, with 14 bases of the junction left unmatched. CDR3 residues: CASRGDRTAGDEAFF. CDR3 in DNA: TGTGCCAGCAGGGGGGACAGGACCGCGGGTGACGAAGCTTTCTTT.

This clonotype was detected ten times or more. V usage is TRBV10-3 and J usage is TRBJ1-1; D call uncertain. Deletions cut 8 bases from V and 0 bases from J, with 10 bases between. CDR1 and CDR2 from the germline V gene are ENHRY and SYGVKD. CDR3 length: 13 amino acids. CDR3 region: CAISQVMNTEAFF. As DNA, the CDR3 is TGTGCCATCTCTCAAGTCATGAACACTGAAGCTTTCTTT.

This clonotype was detected many times. The V call is TRBV14, the J call TRBJ2-5; 12 bases are a match to TRBD2. V shed 0 bases, J shed 4 bases, and the junction held 3 bases outside the gene matches. Germline CDR1 reads SGHDN; CDR2 reads FVKESK. There are 16 residues in the CDR3. CDR3 sequence: CASSQESGLAGETQYF. CDR3 nucleotide sequence: TGTGCCAGCAGCCAAGAGTCGGGACTAGCGGGAGAGACCCAGTACTTC.

The V gene is TRBV27, the J gene TRBJ2-7; 8 positions agree with TRBD2. Trimming at V came to 5 bases and at J to 2 bases, leaving 8 bases not matched to a gene. Germline-derived CDR1 and CDR2 are MNHEY and SMNVEV (reference sequence). The CDR3 runs 15 residues. CDR3 residues: CASSLPGRAPYEQYF. CDR3 coding DNA: TGTGCCAGCAGTCTTCCCGGGAGGGCCCCCTACGAGCAGTACTTC.

This clonotype was detected only a few times. This chain uses TRBV29-1 with TRBJ2-7; TRBD2 might be the D (5 bases). CDR1 SQVTM and CDR2 ANQGSEA come from the germline V gene. V lost 6 bases to trimming and J lost 0 bases, with 6 bases between them. There are 11 residues in the CDR3. CDR3 DNA: TGCAGCGTGGGGAGCTCCTACGAGCAGTACTTC. As protein: CSVGSSYEQYF.

This clonotype has just a few counts. A much larger clone differs from this one at a single base, so this may be a read error. This likely comes from a read error, as the CDR3 has no conserved phenylalanine or tryptophan at its end. The CDR3 is CASSLGLGNEQFL. The CDR3 region has the DNA TGCGCCAGCAGCTTGGGGTTGGGGAATGAGCAGTTCTTG. The chain uses TRBV5-1 and TRBJ2-1; no reliable D call. Germline values: CDR1 SGHRS, CDR2 YFSETQ. CDR3 length equals 13 residues. Trimming took 0 bases from V and 7 from J, leaving 8 bases between them.

Concerning this clonotype itself: One end of the junction does not line up with germline, which may come from a read error. This chain joins TRBV7-9 and TRBJ2-4; a weak D match, TRBD2 (7 bases). The CDR3 has 14 amino acids. Germline assignment: CDR1 SEHNR and CDR2 FQNEAQ (reference sequence). CDR3 amino acids: CASSLAEQGAIQYF. DNA for the CDR3: TGTGCCAGCAGCCTAGCGGAACAGGGTGCCATTCAGTACTTC.

This clonotype came up many times. The rearrangement joins TRBV20-1 to TRBJ1-6; D is ambiguous. This CDR3 is built from 17 residues. The germline gives CDR1 DFQATT, CDR2 SNEGSKA (reference sequence). Trimming left V 0 bases short and J 0 bases short, with 12 bases between. CDR3 amino acids: CSARDISGSSYNSPLHF. DNA for the CDR3: TGCAGTGCTAGAGATATATCCGGTAGCTCCTATAATTCACCCCTCCACTTT.

This clonotype was recorded at least ten times. The V gene is TRBV20-1, the J gene TRBJ2-1, with 7 nucleotides matching TRBD2. With 0 bases clipped from V and 0 bases from J, the junction kept 5 bases outside the gene matches. CDR1 DFQATT and CDR2 SNEGSKA come from the germline V gene (reference sequence). This CDR3 is built from 16 residues. The CDR3 region is CSARDSGTSSYNEQFF. For the CDR3, the DNA is TGCAGTGCTAGAGACAGCGGGACGAGCTCCTACAATGAGCAGTTCTTC.

This clonotype was counted ten times or more. CDR3 sequence (DNA): TGTGCCAGTAGTTGGACGGGAAACTACGAGCAGTACTTC. This sequence encodes CASSWTGNYEQYF. The chain couples TRBV19 to TRBJ2-7, with D possibly matching TRBD2 (5 bases). This CDR3 region has 13 residues. V was clipped by 5 bases and J by 3 bases, with 11 bases between them. Germline CDR1 is LNHDA and CDR2 is SQIVND (reference sequence).

This clonotype has a count of ten or more. The chain combines TRBV5-1 with TRBJ1-1, with 8 bases that match TRBD1. CDR3 length equals 14 residues. The V segment lost 3 bases and the J segment 4 bases; nucleotides outside the gene matches: 5. The germline V gene has CDR1 SGHRS and CDR2 YFSETQ. This CDR3 is CASSWRQGSTEAFF. The CDR3, as DNA: TGCGCCAGCAGCTGGAGACAGGGGAGCACTGAAGCTTTCTTT.

J is TRBJ1-3 and V is TRBV15; D remains unclear. Trimming pared 0 bases from V and 7 bases from J, leaving 10 bases between. The CDR3 contains 14 residues. The germline V gene has CDR1 LNHNV and CDR2 YYDKDF (reference sequence). The CDR3 sequence: CATSRDQGLNTIYF. DNA for the CDR3: TGTGCCACCAGCAGAGATCAAGGGTTGAACACCATATATTTT.

This clonotype came up a few times. J is TRBJ2-5 and V is TRBV20-1, with 15 bases lining up with TRBD2. After removal of 6 bases from V and 1 base from J, the junction contained 9 bases not matched to a gene. CDR3 length equals 17 residues. From germline, CDR1 is DFQATT and CDR2 SNEGSKA (reference sequence). The CDR3 region is CSATGTSGRRSQETQYF. The DNA of the CDR3 is TGCAGTGCGACCGGGACTAGCGGGAGGAGGAGCCAAGAGACCCAGTACTTC.

This clonotype was seen many times. The gene calls are TRBV3-1 and TRBJ2-1; D remains ambiguous. V was cut by 4 bases and J by 9 bases, with 22 bases left in between. The CDR3 length is 16 residues. The germline V gene encodes CDR1 LGHDT and CDR2 YNNKEL (reference sequence). The chain's CDR3 is CASSPGRLPLRVEQFF. Here the CDR3 DNA reads TGTGCCAGCAGCCCCGGCCGACTCCCCCTGCGCGTTGAGCAGTTCTTC.

This clonotype came up many times. The V call is TRBV10-3, the J call TRBJ2-1; 8 bases match TRBD2. Germline V gene data show CDR1 as ENHRY and CDR2 as SYGVKD. There are 16 residues in the CDR3. V dropped 3 bases and J dropped 9; count of bases not matched to a gene: 13. This CDR3 is CAISDGAGDTGSEQFF. The CDR3 coding sequence is TGTGCCATCAGTGACGGAGCGGGAGATACGGGAAGTGAGCAGTTCTTC.

This clonotype was recorded many times. The J gene is TRBJ2-7, the V gene TRBV29-1, with D unclear. The CDR3 length is 10 residues. Trimming took 6 bases from V and 2 from J, leaving 5 bases between them. Looked up from germline, CDR1 is SQVTM and CDR2 is ANQGSEA. CDR3 amino acids: CSVLTYEQYF. The CDR3 DNA follows: TGCAGCGTCCTAACCTACGAGCAGTACTTC.

This clonotype was recorded a few times. A much larger clone differs from this one at a single base, so this may be a read error. J is TRBJ2-1 and V is TRBV20-1; 7 bases are shared with TRBD1. The V segment lost 6 bases and the J segment 12 bases; nucleotides outside the gene matches: 11. Looked up from germline, CDR1 is DFQATT and CDR2 is SNEGSKA (reference sequence). The CDR3 is 12 amino acids. CDR3 sequence (DNA): TGCAGTGCGACGGACAGGTTTGGTGGGCAGTTCTTC. It yields the protein CSATDRFGGQFF.